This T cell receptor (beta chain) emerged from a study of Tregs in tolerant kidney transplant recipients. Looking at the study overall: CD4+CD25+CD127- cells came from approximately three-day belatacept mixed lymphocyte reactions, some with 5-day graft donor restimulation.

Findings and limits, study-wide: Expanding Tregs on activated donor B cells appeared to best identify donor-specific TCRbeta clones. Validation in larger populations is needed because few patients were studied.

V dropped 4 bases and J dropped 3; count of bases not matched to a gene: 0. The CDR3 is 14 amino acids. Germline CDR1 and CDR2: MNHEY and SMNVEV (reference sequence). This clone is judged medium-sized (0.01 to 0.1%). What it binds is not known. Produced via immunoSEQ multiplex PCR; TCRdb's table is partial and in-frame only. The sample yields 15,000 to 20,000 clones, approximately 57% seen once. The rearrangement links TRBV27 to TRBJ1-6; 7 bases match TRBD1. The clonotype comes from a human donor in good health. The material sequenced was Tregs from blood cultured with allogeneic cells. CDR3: CASSWDSYNSPLHF. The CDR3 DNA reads TGTGCCAGCAGTTGGGACAGCTATAATTCACCCCTCCACTTT.